Following are 10 T cell receptor beta chains from one sample sequenced in a study of prognosis after radiotherapy for stage I lung cancer (dated by TCRdb to the early 2020s). Sequenced on an Illumina HiSeq 3000. The TCR beta CDR3 region was amplified from genomic DNA by two rounds of multiplex PCR. The first PCR round used primers specific to each TRBV and TRBJ gene, and the primer sequences were filed in Chinese patent CN105087789A. TCRdb reran the public reads through fastp at Q25 and MiXCR, keeping productive beta chains. One record per CDR3 amino acid sequence lists the most common genes and DNA. The table for this sample lists roughly 14,000 distinct CDR3 sequences; 25% to 30% of them were counted only once. The ten largest clonotypes hold under 15% of the sample. The starting material was PBMCs, obtained before or after stereotactic body radiation therapy (not recorded which). These TCRs come from a donor over 45 with non-small cell lung cancer.

This clonotype was seen ten or more times. J is TRBJ2-2 and V is TRBV4-2, with TRBD2 matching 12 bases. The V gene end was trimmed by 7 bases and the J gene end by 2 bases; junction bases not matched to a gene: 5. The CDR3 runs to 16 residues. CDR1 LGHNA and CDR2 YNFKEQ come from the germline V gene. The CDR3 region has the DNA TGTGCCAGCAAGGAACTAGCGGGAGGCAACACCGGGGAGCTGTTTTTT. As protein: CASKELAGGNTGELFF.

This clonotype was observed at least ten times. The chain carries TRBV20-1 and TRBJ1-5; maybe TRBD1 (5 bases). Germline-derived CDR1 and CDR2 are DFQATT and SNEGSKA (reference sequence). Between the trimmed V and J ends, which lost 3 bases and 6 bases, there was a span of 15 bases. This CDR3 contains 14 residues. CDR3 amino acids: CSASFSQGGQPQHF. CDR3 DNA sequence: TGCAGTGCTAGTTTTTCTCAGGGCGGTCAGCCCCAGCATTTT.

In this sample, this clonotype turned up many times. The DNA of the CDR3 is TGTGCCTGGAATCCGGGATTCCACACAGATACGCAGTATTTT. Encoded protein: CAWNPGFHTDTQYF. The chain has TRBV30 and TRBJ2-3, with D perhaps matching TRBD2 (5 bases). Germline CDR1 is GTSNPN and CDR2 is SVGIG (reference sequence). V was trimmed by 4 bases and J by 2 bases, leaving 13 bases between them. The CDR3 sequence is 14 residues long.

Note on this clonotype: A far larger clone lies a single base away; this is likely a read error. The chain employs TRBV28 and TRBJ2-5, with 8 bases that match TRBD2. V dropped 6 bases and J dropped 5; count of bases not matched to a gene: 17. Germline V CDR1 and CDR2: MDHEN, SYDVKM. The CDR3 consists of 17 residues. Here the CDR3 reads CASSTSMVAGYWETQYF. The CDR3 DNA follows: TGTGCCAGCAGCACCTCGATGGTAGCGGGGTATTGGGAGACCCAGTACTTC.

A note on this clonotype: Since a far larger clone is one base different, this is likely a read error. The chain recombines TRBV6-4 with TRBJ2-7; TRBD1 matches 7 bases. J gave up 1 base and V 7 bases, and 10 bases lay outside the gene matches. Germline lookup yields CDR1 MRHNA and CDR2 SNTAGT. The CDR3 totals 15 residues. As DNA, the CDR3 is TGTGCCAGCATCTACACTGGACAGGCATCCTACGAGCAGTACTTC. Residues: CASIYTGQASYEQYF.

This clonotype is medium-sized by share. J is TRBJ1-6 and V is TRBV27; D possibly corresponds to TRBD1 (5 bases). The germline V gene encodes CDR1 MNHEY and CDR2 SMNVEV (reference sequence). This CDR3 contains 13 residues. Trimming removed 0 bases from V and 13 bases from J, with 10 bases in between. The CDR3 DNA sequence: TGTGCCAGCAGTTTATCGATCAGGGTTCCCCTCCACTTT. Translating it yields CASSLSIRVPLHF.

In its sample, this clonotype is medium-sized. The chain employs TRBV7-8 and TRBJ2-7; the D gene is possibly TRBD1 (6 bases). The CDR3 totals 15 residues. Germline CDR1 reads SGHVS; CDR2 reads FQNEAQ. The germline V and J ends were trimmed by 1 base and 2 bases, with 12 bases remaining between them. The CDR3 here is CASSLDREGAYEQYF. The DNA for the CDR3 is TGTGCCAGCAGCTTAGACAGGGAAGGGGCCTACGAGCAGTACTTC.

A few counts support this clonotype. Possible read error: a much larger clone is one base away. This chain links TRBV20-1 with TRBJ1-1, with 7 bases aligning to TRBD1. CDR1 DFQATT and CDR2 SNEGSKA come from the germline V gene (reference sequence). The CDR3 length is 12 residues. This CDR3 is CSAKGGYTEDFF. CDR3 in DNA: TGCAGTGCCAAAGGGGGCTACACTGAAGATTTCTTT.

This clonotype was counted at least ten times. This rearrangement joins TRBV7-2 to TRBJ1-2, with D possibly being TRBD1 (5 bases). The CDR3 spans 14 residues. Germline CDR1 reads SGHTA; CDR2 reads FQGNSA. V was pared by 1 base and J by 3 bases, with 9 bases between. The CDR3 loop reads CASSLGRVHYGYTF. DNA for the CDR3: TGTGCCAGCAGCTTAGGCAGGGTACACTATGGCTACACCTTC.

This clonotype counts as medium-sized (0.01 to 0.1%). The CDR3 loop is CATSRAPQDSNQPQHF. The CDR3 DNA reads as TGTGCCACCAGCAGAGCCCCACAGGATAGCAATCAGCCCCAGCATTTT. The gene calls are TRBV15 and TRBJ1-5; maybe TRBD1 (5 bases). Trimming removed 1 base at V and 0 bases at J, with 10 bases between. Germline CDR1 LNHNV, CDR2 YYDKDF (reference sequence). The CDR3 extends over 16 amino acids.